The 2 T cell receptor beta chains below were found in one sample sequenced in a study of blood T cell repertoires in COVID-19. Profiling relied on immunoSEQ multiplex PCR, and the TCRdb table lists in-frame clones only, not all of them. Here the sample spans roughly 250,000 clones, around 88% being singletons. The sample consisted of PBMCs or T cells enriched from blood (not recorded which). The receptors derive from a woman aged 40 to 50 with acute COVID-19.

The J gene is TRBJ2-3, the V gene TRBV6-1; 11 bases map to TRBD2. The CDR3 totals 17 residues. The ends lost 2 bases at V and 2 bases at J; junction bases unmatched: 6. Per the germline V gene, CDR1 is MNHNS and CDR2 is SASEGT. CDR3 region: CASSESGLAAITDTQYF. Here the CDR3 DNA reads TGTGCCAGCAGTGAATCGGGACTAGCGGCAATCACAGATACGCAGTATTTT.

The J gene is TRBJ1-2, the V gene TRBV12-5; 10 bases match TRBD1. This CDR3 comprises 16 residues. V gave up 1 base and J gave up 2 bases; unmatched junction bases: 4. Germline CDR1 LGHNT, CDR2 FRNRAP. The CDR3 DNA reads as TGTGCTAGTGGTTTGGGACCGGGACAGGGGAACTATGGCTACACCTTC. Translating gives CASGLGPGQGNYGYTF.